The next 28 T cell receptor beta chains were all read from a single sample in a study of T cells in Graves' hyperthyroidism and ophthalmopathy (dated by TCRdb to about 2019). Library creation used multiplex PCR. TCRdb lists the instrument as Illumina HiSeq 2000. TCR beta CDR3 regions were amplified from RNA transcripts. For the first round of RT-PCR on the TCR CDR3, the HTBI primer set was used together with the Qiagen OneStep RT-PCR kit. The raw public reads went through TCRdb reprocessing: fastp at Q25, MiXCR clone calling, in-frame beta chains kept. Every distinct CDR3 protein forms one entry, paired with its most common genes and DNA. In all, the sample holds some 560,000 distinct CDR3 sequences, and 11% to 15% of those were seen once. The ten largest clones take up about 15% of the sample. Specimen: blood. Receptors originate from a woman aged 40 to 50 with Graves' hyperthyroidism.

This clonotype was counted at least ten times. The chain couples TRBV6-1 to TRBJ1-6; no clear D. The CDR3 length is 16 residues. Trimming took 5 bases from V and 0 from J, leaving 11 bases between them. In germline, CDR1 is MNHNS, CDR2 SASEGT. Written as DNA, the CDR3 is TGTGCCAGCAGTAACGGACGGAGCTCCTATAATTCACCCCTCCACTTT. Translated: CASSNGRSSYNSPLHF.

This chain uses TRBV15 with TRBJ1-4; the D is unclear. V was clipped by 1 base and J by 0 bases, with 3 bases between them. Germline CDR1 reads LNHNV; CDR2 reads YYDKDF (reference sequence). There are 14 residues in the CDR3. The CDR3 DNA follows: TGTGCCACCAGCAGAGTTGCAACTAATGAAAAACTGTTTTTT. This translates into CATSRVATNEKLFF.

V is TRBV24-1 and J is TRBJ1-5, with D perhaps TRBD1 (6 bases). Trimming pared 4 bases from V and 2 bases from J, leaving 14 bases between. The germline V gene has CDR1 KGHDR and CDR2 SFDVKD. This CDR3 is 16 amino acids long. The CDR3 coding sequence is TGTGCCACCAGTGACCCTCGGGGGGGCGGCAATCAGCCCCAGCATTTT. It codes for CATSDPRGGGNQPQHF.

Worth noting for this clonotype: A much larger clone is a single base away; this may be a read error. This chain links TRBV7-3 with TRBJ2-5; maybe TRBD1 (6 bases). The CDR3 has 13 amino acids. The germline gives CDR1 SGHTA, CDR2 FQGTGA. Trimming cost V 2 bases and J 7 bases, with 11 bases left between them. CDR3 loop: CASSLALGGTQYF. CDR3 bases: TGTGCCAGCAGCTTAGCCCTAGGGGGGACCCAGTACTTC.

This chain's CDR3 is CASSPRGDRGFSGANVLTF. The CDR3 DNA sequence: TGTGCCAGCAGCCCCAGGGGGGACAGGGGGTTCTCTGGGGCCAACGTCCTGACTTTC. This chain joins TRBV25-1 and TRBJ2-6; TRBD1 matches 11 bases. Losses at the gene ends were 6 bases for V and 0 bases for J; bases not matched to a gene: 10. Germline V lookup: CDR1 MGHDK, CDR2 SYGVNS. The CDR3 runs 19 residues.

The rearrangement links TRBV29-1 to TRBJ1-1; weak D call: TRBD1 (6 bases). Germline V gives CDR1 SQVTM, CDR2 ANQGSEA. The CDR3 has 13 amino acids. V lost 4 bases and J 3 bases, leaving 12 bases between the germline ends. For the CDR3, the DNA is TGCAGCGTTGCTAAACAGGGCGACACTGAAGCTTTCTTT. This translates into CSVAKQGDTEAFF.

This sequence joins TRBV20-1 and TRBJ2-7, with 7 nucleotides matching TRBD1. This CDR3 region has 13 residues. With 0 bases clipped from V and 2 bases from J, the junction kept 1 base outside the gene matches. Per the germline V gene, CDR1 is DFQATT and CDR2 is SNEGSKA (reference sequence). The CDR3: CSAREGGAYEQYF. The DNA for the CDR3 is TGCAGTGCTAGAGAAGGGGGCGCCTACGAGCAGTACTTC.

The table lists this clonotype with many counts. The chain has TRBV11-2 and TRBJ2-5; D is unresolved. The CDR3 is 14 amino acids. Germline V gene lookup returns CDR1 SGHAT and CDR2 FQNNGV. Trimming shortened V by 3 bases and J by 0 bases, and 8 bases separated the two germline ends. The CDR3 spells CASSFGPYQETQYF. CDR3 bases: TGTGCCAGCAGCTTCGGGCCGTACCAAGAGACCCAGTACTTC.

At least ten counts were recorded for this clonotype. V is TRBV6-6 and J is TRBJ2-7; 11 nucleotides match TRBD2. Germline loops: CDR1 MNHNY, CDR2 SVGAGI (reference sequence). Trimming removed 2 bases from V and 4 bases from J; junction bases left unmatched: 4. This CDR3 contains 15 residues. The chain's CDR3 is CASSYGTSGSYEQYF. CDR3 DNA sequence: TGTGCCAGCAGTTACGGGACTAGCGGATCGTACGAGCAGTACTTC.

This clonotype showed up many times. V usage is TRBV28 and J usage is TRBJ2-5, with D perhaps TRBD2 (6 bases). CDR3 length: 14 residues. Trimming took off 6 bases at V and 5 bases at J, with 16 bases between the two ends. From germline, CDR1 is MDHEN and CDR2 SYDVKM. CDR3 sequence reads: CASSPTGVAETQYF. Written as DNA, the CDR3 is TGTGCCAGCAGCCCCACGGGGGTGGCGGAGACCCAGTACTTC.

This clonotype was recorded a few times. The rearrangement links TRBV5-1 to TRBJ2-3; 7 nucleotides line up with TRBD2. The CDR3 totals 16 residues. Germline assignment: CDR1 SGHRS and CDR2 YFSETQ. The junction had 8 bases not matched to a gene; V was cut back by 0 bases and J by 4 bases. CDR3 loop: CASSLAVREPSDTQYF. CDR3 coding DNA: TGCGCCAGCAGCTTGGCCGTGCGGGAGCCCTCAGATACGCAGTATTTT.

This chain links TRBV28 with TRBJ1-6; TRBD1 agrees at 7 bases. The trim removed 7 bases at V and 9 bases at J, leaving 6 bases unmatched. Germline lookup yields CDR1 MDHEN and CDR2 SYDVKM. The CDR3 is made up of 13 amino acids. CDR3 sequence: CASTGNRGSPLHF. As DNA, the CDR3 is TGTGCCAGCACCGGGAACAGGGGTTCACCCCTCCACTTT.

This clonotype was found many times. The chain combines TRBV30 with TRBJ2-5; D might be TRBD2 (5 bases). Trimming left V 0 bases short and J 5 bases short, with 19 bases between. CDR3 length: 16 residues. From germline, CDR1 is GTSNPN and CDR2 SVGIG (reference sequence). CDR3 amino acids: CAWSVGGRSRGETQYF. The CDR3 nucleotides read TGTGCCTGGAGTGTAGGCGGGCGTTCGAGAGGGGAGACCCAGTACTTC.

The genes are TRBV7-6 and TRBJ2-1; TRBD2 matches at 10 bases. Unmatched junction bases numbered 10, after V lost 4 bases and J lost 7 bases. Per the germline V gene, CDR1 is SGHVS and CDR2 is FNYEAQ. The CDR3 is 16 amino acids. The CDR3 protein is CASSSVGLAVSNEQFF. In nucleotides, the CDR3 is TGTGCCAGCAGCTCAGTTGGACTAGCGGTTAGTAATGAGCAGTTCTTC.

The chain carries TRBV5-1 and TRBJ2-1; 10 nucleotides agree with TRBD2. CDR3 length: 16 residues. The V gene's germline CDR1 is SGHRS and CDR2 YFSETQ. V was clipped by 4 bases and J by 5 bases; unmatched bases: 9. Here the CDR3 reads CASSVGLAERHNEQFF. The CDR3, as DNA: TGCGCCAGCAGCGTAGGACTAGCGGAGCGCCACAATGAGCAGTTCTTC. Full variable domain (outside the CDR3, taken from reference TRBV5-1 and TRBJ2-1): KAGVTQTPRYLIKTRGQQVTLSCSPISGHRSVSWYQQTPGQGLQFLFEYFSETQRNKGNFPGRFSGRQFSNSRSEMNVSTLELGDSALYLCASSVGLAERHNEQFFGPGTRLTVL.

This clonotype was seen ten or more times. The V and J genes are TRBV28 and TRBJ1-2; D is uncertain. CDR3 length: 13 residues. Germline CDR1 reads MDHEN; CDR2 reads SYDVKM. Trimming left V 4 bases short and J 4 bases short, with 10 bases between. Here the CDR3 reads CASSSVGRYGYTF. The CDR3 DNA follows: TGTGCCAGCAGTTCGGTAGGGCGCTATGGCTACACCTTC.

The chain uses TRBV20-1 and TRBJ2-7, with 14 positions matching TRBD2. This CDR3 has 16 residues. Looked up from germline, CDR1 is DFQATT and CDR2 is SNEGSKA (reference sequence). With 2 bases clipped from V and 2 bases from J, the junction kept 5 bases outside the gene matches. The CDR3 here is CSARSGTSGSAYEQYF. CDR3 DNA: TGCAGTGCTAGATCAGGGACTAGCGGGAGTGCCTACGAGCAGTACTTC.

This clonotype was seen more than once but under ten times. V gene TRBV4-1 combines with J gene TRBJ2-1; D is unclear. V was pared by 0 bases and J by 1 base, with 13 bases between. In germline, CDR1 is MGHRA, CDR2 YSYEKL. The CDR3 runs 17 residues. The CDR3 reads CASSQDLRGNSYNEQFF. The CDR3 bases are TGCGCCAGCAGCCAAGATTTGAGAGGAAATTCCTACAATGAGCAGTTCTTC.

The CDR3 sequence: CSVEGSFTANYGYTF. The DNA for the CDR3 is TGCAGCGTTGAAGGTAGTTTCACAGCTAACTATGGCTACACCTTC. This chain links TRBV29-1 with TRBJ1-2; D gene uncertain. The germline V and J ends were trimmed by 1 base and 0 bases, with 12 bases remaining between them. The germline gives CDR1 SQVTM, CDR2 ANQGSEA. The length of the CDR3 is 15 residues.

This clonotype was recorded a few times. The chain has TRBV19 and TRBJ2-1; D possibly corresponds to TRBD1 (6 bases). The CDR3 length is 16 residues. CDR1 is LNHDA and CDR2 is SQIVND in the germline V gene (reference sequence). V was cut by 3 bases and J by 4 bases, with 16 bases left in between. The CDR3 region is CASSMAGAISYNEQFF. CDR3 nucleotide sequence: TGTGCCAGTAGTATGGCAGGGGCCATTTCTTACAATGAGCAGTTCTTC. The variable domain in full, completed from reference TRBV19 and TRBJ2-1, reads DGGITQSPKYLFRKEGQNVTLSCEQNLNHDAMYWYRQDPGQGLRLIYYSQIVNDFQKGDIAEGYSVSREKKESFPLTVTSAQKNPTAFYLCASSMAGAISYNEQFFGPGTRLTVL.

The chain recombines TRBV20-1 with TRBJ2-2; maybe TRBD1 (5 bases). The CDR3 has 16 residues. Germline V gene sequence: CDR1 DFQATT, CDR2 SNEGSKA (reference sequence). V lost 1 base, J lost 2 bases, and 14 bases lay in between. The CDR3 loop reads CSARARTHTNTGELFF. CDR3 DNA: TGCAGTGCTAGAGCGAGGACACATACAAACACCGGGGAGCTGTTTTTT.

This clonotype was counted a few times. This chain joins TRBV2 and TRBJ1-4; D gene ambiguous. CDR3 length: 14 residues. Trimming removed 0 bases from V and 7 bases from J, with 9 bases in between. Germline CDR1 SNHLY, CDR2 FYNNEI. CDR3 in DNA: TGTGCCAGCAGTGAAGCGGGGAGGAGTGAAAAACTGTTTTTT. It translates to CASSEAGRSEKLFF.

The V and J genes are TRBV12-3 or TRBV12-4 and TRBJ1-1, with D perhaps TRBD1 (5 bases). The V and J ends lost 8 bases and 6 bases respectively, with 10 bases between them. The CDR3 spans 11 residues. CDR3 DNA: TGTGCCAGCGGGGGGACCTCTGAAGCTTTCTTT. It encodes CASGGTSEAFF.

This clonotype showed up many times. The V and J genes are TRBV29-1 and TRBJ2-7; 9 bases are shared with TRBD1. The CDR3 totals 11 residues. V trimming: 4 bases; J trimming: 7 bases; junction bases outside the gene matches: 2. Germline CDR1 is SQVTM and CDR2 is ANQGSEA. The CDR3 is CSVGTGVEQYF. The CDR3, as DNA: TGCAGCGTTGGGACAGGGGTGGAGCAGTACTTC.

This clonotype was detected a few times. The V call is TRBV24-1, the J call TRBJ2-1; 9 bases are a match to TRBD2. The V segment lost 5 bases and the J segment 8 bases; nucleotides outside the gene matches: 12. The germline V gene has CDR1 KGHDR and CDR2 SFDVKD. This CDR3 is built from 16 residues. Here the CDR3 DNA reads TGTGCCACCAGTGCCCCGGGGCGGGAGGGCATGCATGAGCAGTTCTTC. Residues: CATSAPGREGMHEQFF.

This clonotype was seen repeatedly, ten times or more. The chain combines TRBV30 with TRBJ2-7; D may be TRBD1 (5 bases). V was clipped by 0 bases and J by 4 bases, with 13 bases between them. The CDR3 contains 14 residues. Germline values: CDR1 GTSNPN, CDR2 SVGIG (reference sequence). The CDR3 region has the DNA TGTGCCTGGAGTGTAGGGGCAGGGTCGTACGAGCAGTACTTC. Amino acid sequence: CAWSVGAGSYEQYF.

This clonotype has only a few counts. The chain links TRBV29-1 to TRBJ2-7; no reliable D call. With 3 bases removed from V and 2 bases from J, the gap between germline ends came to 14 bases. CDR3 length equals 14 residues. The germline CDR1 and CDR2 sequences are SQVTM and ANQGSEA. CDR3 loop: CSVEVPGRTYEQYF. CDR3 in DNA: TGCAGCGTTGAGGTCCCCGGACGTACCTACGAGCAGTACTTC.

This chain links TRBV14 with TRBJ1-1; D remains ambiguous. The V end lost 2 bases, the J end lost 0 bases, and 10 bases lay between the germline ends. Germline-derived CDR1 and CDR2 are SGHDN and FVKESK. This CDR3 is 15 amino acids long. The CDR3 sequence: CASSQLSPMNTEAFF. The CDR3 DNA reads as TGTGCCAGCAGCCAACTTTCCCCCATGAACACTGAAGCTTTCTTT.